This is a list of T cell receptor beta chains from one sample in a study of follicular helper T cells after annual influenza vaccination. Data came from immunoSEQ multiplex PCR; TCRdb stores just in-frame clones and leaves some out. The repertoire includes a few thousand clones, roughly four fifths of them detected once, and roughly 2.2% sits in the top ten. Sequenced here: CXCR5+ CD38- circulating T follicular helper cells from blood, sampled on the day of influenza vaccination. The receptors shown here come from an adult who received the influenza vaccine. CDR3s include the opening cysteine and the closing phenylalanine or tryptophan. The D gene is left open where the match is weak.

V	D	J	CDR3
TRBV6-5	TRBD1	TRBJ2-7	CASSYPYGTEVF
TRBV19	NA	TRBJ2-2	CASSIAGLTGELFF
TRBV7-9	NA	TRBJ1-5	CASSLGGGYSYQPQHF
TRBV7-9	NA	TRBJ2-3	CASSLGSFHPDTQYF
TRBV2	NA	TRBJ2-3	CASSYRYTQYF
TRBV2	TRBD1	TRBJ1-5	CASRDRGLSDQPQHF
TRBV10-3	NA	TRBJ2-7	CATRGPWMNEQYF
TRBV6-1	NA	TRBJ2-5	CASSEEATISAQYF
TRBV15	TRBD2	TRBJ2-1	CATSRDGGAYNEQFF
TRBV6-6	TRBD2	TRBJ2-1	CASLTSGGYNEQFF
TRBV13	TRBD2	TRBJ2-7	CASTSGGNSYEQYF
TRBV7-4	NA	TRBJ2-7	CASSLVTAALSYEQYF
TRBV7-3	NA	TRBJ2-2	CASSPEGSGELFF
TRBV27	TRBD2	TRBJ2-7	CASSTPWGGIYEQYF
TRBV7-8	TRBD1	TRBJ1-1	CASSLARGQTEAFF
TRBV7-8	NA	TRBJ1-4	CASSLVGGSEKLFF
TRBV5-8	TRBD1	TRBJ1-2	CASKGQGAGGYTF
TRBV14	NA	TRBJ1-3	CASSYPRGRVTGNTIYF
TRBV2	TRBD2	TRBJ2-7	CASSAGTSGGEQYF
TRBV5-1	NA	TRBJ2-4	CASSLEGADLAKNIQYF
TRBV10-3	TRBD1	TRBJ1-2	CAISDPTGGNGYTF
TRBV7-8	NA	TRBJ1-5	CASSFSTGNQPQHF
TRBV6-5	TRBD1	TRBJ1-2	CASRIRDSRYGYTF
TRBV4-3	NA	TRBJ2-3	CASSQELRDWDTDTQYF
TRBV9	NA	TRBJ1-2	CASSAGTASPTYGYTF
TRBV6-4	NA	TRBJ2-1	CASSDSGGPNNEQFF
TRBV7-3	NA	TRBJ1-3	CASSSAEELHGNTIYF
TRBV4-3	TRBD1	TRBJ1-1	CASRRDRDTEAFF
TRBV12-2	NA	TRBJ1-1	CASRGGQGENTEAFF
TRBV4-2	NA	TRBJ1-3	CASSQVTGSGNTIYF
TRBV13	TRBD2	TRBJ2-7	CASTSGGNSYGQYF
TRBV7-9	TRBD2	TRBJ2-1	CASSVPTSGGEQFF